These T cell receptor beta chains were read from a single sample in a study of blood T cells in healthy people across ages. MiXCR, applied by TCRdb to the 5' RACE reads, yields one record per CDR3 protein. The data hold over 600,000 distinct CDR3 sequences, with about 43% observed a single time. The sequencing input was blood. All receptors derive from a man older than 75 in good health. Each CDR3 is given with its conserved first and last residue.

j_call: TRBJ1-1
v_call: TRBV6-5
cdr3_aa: CATVMNTEAFF

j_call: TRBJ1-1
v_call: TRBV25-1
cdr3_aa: CASSATWGETEAFF

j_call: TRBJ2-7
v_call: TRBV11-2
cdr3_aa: CASSSKQGPSYEQYF

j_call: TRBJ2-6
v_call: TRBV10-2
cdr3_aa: CASSETPSTGANVLTF

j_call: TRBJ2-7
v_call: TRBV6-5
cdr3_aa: CASSLVQTASYEQYF

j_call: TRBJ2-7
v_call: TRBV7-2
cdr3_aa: CASRRFIAEEQYF

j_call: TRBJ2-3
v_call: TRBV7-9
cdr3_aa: CACSSHRGADTQYF

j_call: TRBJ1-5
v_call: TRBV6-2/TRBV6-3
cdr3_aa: CASKPGTVGNQPQHF

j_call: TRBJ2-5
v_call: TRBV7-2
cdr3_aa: CASSPMGQIQETQYF

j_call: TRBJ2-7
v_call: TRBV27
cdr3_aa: CASHGQGAYYEQYF

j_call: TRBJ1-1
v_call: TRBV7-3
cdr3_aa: CASSPPPNTEAFF

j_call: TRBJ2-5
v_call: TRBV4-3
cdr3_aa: CASSQDLRQGGGSQYF

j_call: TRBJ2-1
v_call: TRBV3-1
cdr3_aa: CASSDRGSVYNEQFF

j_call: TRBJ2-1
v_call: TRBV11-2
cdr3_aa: CASSLVGLAGGYNEQFF

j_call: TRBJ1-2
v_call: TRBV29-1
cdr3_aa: CSVEAGSHGYTF

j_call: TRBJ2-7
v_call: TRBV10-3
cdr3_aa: CAISPGQTLNEQYF

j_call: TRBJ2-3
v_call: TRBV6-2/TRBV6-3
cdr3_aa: CASSFLKNLDTQYF

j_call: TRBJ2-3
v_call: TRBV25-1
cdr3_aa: CASSVGSTDTQYF

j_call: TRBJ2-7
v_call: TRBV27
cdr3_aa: CASSPWSGGEQYF

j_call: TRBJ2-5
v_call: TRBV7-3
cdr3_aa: CASSSRLAGDTQETQYF

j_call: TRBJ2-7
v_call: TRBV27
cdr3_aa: CASSPRQGYLHEQYF

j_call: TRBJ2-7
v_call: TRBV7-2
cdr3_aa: CASSLGLQGYEQYF

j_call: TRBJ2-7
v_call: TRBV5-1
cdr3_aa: CASSLVLGGRNYEQYF

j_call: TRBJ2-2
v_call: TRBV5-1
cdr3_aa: CASHSGPRSFSGELFF

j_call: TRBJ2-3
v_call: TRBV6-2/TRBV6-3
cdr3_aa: CASRPGTTETQYF

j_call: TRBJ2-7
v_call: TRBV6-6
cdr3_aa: CASRGQGSTYEQYF

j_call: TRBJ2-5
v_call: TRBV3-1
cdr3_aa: CASSPSLAGGGIQETQYF

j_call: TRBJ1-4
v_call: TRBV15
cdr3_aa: CATSSRGPTNEKLFF

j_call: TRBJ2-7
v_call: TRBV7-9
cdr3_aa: CASSLAGSAEQYF

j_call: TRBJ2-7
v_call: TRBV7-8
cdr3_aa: CASSLVGAGLAGSYEQYF

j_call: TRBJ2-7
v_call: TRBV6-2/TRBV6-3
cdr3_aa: CASTGTSTSYEQYF

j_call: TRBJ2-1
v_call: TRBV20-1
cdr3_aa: CSGAFEYEQFF

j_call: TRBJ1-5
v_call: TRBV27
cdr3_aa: CATSRCQPVRTQPQHF

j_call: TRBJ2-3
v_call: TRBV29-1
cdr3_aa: CSVGASGSDTQYF

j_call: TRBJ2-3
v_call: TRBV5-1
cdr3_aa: CASSLGTGGRTDTQYF

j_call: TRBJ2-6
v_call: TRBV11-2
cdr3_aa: CASSPGTGLAANVLTF

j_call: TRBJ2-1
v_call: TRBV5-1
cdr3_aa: CASSLVGTGDIYNEQFF

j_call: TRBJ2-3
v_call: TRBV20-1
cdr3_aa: CSARDLGDSTDTQYF

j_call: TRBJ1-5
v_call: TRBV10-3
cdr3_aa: CAMSQGINQPQHF

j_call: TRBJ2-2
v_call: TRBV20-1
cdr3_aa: CSARERLARNTGELFF

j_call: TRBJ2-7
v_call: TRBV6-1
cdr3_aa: CASSEWAGRYEQYF

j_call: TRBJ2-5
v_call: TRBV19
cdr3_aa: CASRLTATRQETQYF

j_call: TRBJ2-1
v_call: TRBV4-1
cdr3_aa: CASSQDNSGRASRFF

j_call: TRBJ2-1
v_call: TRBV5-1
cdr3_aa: CASSTGGLAGKDEQFF

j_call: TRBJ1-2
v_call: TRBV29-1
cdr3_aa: CSVEYTGRVSGYTF

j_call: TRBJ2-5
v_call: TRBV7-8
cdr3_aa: CASSRGRTQETQYF

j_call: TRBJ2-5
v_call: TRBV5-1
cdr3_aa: CASSLPGLAGVNEQYF

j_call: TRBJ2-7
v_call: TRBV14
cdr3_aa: CASSPRRERTGAYEQYF

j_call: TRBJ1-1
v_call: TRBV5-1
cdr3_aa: CASSVETMNTEAFF

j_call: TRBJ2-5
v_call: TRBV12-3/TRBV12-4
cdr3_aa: CASSPTGHRETQYF

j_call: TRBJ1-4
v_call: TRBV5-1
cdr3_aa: CASSGGGDEKLFF

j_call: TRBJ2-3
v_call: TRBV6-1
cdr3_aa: CASSEMTSTDTQYF

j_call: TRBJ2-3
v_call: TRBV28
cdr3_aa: CASRGGAAGTDTQYF

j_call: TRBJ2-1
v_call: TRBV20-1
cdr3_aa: CSASKLAGYEQFF

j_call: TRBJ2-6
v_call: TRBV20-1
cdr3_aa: CSATRQGRSGANVLTF